One and the same sample provided the 30 T cell receptor beta chains below, sequenced in a study of blood T cell repertoires in COVID-19. The data were produced by immunoSEQ multiplex PCR, yet TCRdb's version contains in-frame clones alone and is incomplete. Found here are roughly 230,000 clones, 83% of them singletons; the top ten hold 8.5% to 10%. Sequencing was performed on peripheral blood. The source of these receptors is a man between 35 and 55 years old with active or convalescent COVID-19.

The rearrangement links TRBV7-9 to TRBJ1-1; D not certain. The CDR3 has 17 amino acids. The V gene lost 7 bases and the J gene lost 0 bases, with 21 bases spanning the gap. Per germline, CDR1 SEHNR and CDR2 FQNEAQ (reference sequence). This CDR3 is CASTPFLSAEMNTEAFF. The CDR3, as DNA: TGTGCCAGCACCCCTTTCCTCAGTGCGGAAATGAACACTGAAGCTTTCTTT.

V and J are TRBV5-1 and TRBJ2-1; D possibly corresponds to TRBD2 (6 bases). V dropped 4 bases and J dropped 4 bases, with 15 bases sitting between them. This CDR3 is built from 15 residues. Germline V gene lookup returns CDR1 SGHRS and CDR2 YFSETQ. CDR3 coding DNA: TGCGCCAGCAGCAGGGACTCGAACCCGTACAATGAGCAGTTCTTC. This sequence encodes CASSRDSNPYNEQFF.

The genes are TRBV30 and TRBJ1-1; 8 bases are a match to TRBD1. The length of the CDR3 is 14 residues. The junction had 5 bases not matched to a gene; V was cut back by 5 bases and J by 0 bases. CDR1 is GTSNPN, CDR2 SVGIG, per germline (reference sequence). The CDR3 DNA sequence: TGTGCCTGGGCCGGACAGGGAATGAACACTGAAGCTTTCTTT. It specifies CAWAGQGMNTEAFF. Combining the CDR3 with reference TRBV30 and TRBJ1-1 gives the whole variable domain SQTIHQWPATLVQPVGSPLSLECTVEGTSNPNLYWYRQAAGRGLQLLFYSVGIGQISSEVPQNLSASRPQDRQFILSSKKLLLSDSGFYLCAWAGQGMNTEAFFGQGTRLTVV.

This chain links TRBV11-2 with TRBJ2-7; D possibly corresponds to TRBD2 (5 bases). Germline CDR1 is SGHAT and CDR2 is FQNNGV. Trimming took off 6 bases at V and 0 bases at J, with 6 bases between the two ends. The CDR3 runs to 12 residues. CDR3 DNA: TGTGCCAGCAGGAGGGACTCCTACGAGCAGTACTTC. It specifies CASRRDSYEQYF.

The V call is TRBV4-2, the J call TRBJ1-4; possible D gene TRBD1, 5 bases. The CDR3 is 14 amino acids. Trimming cost V 5 bases and J 7 bases, with 14 bases left between them. CDR1 and CDR2 from the germline V gene are LGHNA and YNFKEQ. The CDR3, as DNA: TGTGCCAGCAGCGCCGGGGGGGGAGGTGAAAAACTGTTTTTT. Translating it yields CASSAGGGGEKLFF.

The V call is TRBV6-1, the J call TRBJ1-3, with 8 bases matching TRBD1. With V trimmed by 1 base and J by 3 bases, 5 bases remained unmatched. Germline V CDR1 and CDR2: MNHNS, SASEGT. The CDR3 has 16 amino acids. The CDR3 sequence is CASSEGQGAYGNTIYF. CDR3 nucleotide sequence: TGTGCCAGCAGTGAAGGGCAGGGGGCCTATGGAAACACCATATATTTT.

This clone was detected only a few times. This rearrangement joins TRBV24-1 to TRBJ1-5; D perhaps matches TRBD1 (5 bases). V was pared by 3 bases and J by 7 bases, with 9 bases between. The CDR3 has 13 amino acids. From germline, CDR1 is KGHDR and CDR2 SFDVKD. The CDR3 DNA sequence: TGTGCCACCAGTGATATGGGGGGGCAGCCCCAGCATTTT. Translation gives CATSDMGGQPQHF.

The rearrangement joins TRBV6-5 to TRBJ2-7, with 7 bases lining up with TRBD1. The J segment lost 2 bases and the V segment lost 7 bases, leaving 5 bases of the junction unmatched. The germline V gene encodes CDR1 MNHEY and CDR2 SVGAGI. The CDR3 contains 13 residues. DNA for the CDR3: TGTGCCAGCATCGACAGGGCTACCTACGAGCAGTACTTC. It encodes CASIDRATYEQYF.

This clone occurred once. J is TRBJ1-6 and V is TRBV30; D ambiguous. CDR3 length: 13 residues. CDR1 is GTSNPN, CDR2 SVGIG, per germline (reference sequence). The V end lost 2 bases, the J end lost 5 bases, and 7 bases lay between the germline ends. CDR3 protein: CAWSKQDNSPLHF. CDR3 DNA: TGTGCCTGGAGTAAACAAGATAATTCACCCCTCCACTTT.

The chain carries TRBV7-9 and TRBJ1-2; TRBD1 matches 11 bases. The CDR3 runs 15 residues. CDR1 is SEHNR and CDR2 is FQNEAQ in the germline V gene (reference sequence). Trimming at V came to 4 bases and at J to 8 bases, leaving 9 bases not matched to a gene. CDR3 region: CASSSIGTGGVGYTF. In nucleotides, the CDR3 is TGTGCCAGCAGCTCGATAGGGACAGGGGGAGTCGGCTACACCTTC.

This chain joins TRBV19 and TRBJ2-7; possible D gene TRBD2, 6 bases. CDR1 and CDR2 from the germline V gene are LNHDA and SQIVND (reference sequence). V was shortened by 7 bases and J by 0 bases, with 13 bases between the two germline ends. The CDR3 loop spans 14 amino acids. In DNA form, the CDR3 reads TGTGCCAGTACCTCGGGCGGGGCCTCCTACGAGCAGTACTTC. This encodes CASTSGGASYEQYF.

This chain joins TRBV12-3 or TRBV12-4 and TRBJ2-7; TRBD2 matches 7 bases. The V and J ends lost 8 bases and 6 bases, in that order; junction bases with no gene match: 7. The CDR3 totals 12 residues. CDR3 nucleotides: TGTGCCAGCCAGTTCGAGCGGGGCGAGCAGTACTTC. It is translated as CASQFERGEQYF.

This rearrangement joins TRBV30 to TRBJ1-5, with D possibly being TRBD1 (6 bases). The CDR3 spans 13 residues. Trimming cost V 3 bases and J 0 bases, with 6 bases left between them. Per germline, CDR1 GTSNPN and CDR2 SVGIG (reference sequence). The CDR3 sequence is CAWRGGSNQPQHF. In DNA form, the CDR3 reads TGTGCCTGGAGAGGGGGTAGCAATCAGCCCCAGCATTTT.

The V gene is TRBV30, the J gene TRBJ2-6, with D tentatively TRBD1 (5 bases). CDR1 and CDR2 from the germline V gene are GTSNPN and SVGIG (reference sequence). CDR3 length: 14 amino acids. V was trimmed by 0 bases and J by 2 bases, leaving 5 bases between them. The CDR3 nucleotides are TGTGCCTGGAGTGTAGGGGCTGGGGCCAACGTCCTGACTTTC. The encoded protein is CAWSVGAGANVLTF. Filled out from reference TRBV30 and TRBJ2-6, the complete variable domain reads SQTIHQWPATLVQPVGSPLSLECTVEGTSNPNLYWYRQAAGRGLQLLFYSVGIGQISSEVPQNLSASRPQDRQFILSSKKLLLSDSGFYLCAWSVGAGANVLTFGAGSRLTVL.

The chain uses TRBV5-6 and TRBJ1-3; D call uncertain. The CDR3 is 16 residues long. The ends were cut back, 2 bases at V and 0 bases at J, with 12 bases in the middle. From germline, CDR1 is SGHDT and CDR2 YYEEEE. CDR3 coding DNA: TGTGCCAGCAGCTTTGGGCTGATTTCCTCTGGAAACACCATATATTTT. Residues: CASSFGLISSGNTIYF.

This clone has a handful of counts. The chain uses TRBV3-1 (or the pseudogene TRBV3-2) and TRBJ1-2; weak D call: TRBD1 (6 bases). There are 15 residues in the CDR3. Germline assignment: CDR1 LGHDT and CDR2 YNNKEL (reference sequence). Trimming pared 4 bases from V and 2 bases from J, leaving 14 bases between. This CDR3 is CASSLRGTLNYGYTF. The DNA of the CDR3 is TGTGCCAGCAGCCTCCGAGGGACATTAAACTATGGCTACACCTTC.

The chain has TRBV3-1 (or the pseudogene TRBV3-2) and TRBJ2-2, with 13 bases that match TRBD2. V was clipped by 4 bases and J by 6 bases; unmatched bases: 5. The V gene's germline CDR1 is LGHDT and CDR2 YNNKEL (reference sequence). This CDR3 spans 16 amino acids. The CDR3 sequence: CASSPIGTSGAGELFF. CDR3 sequence (DNA): TGTGCCAGCAGCCCCATCGGGACTAGCGGGGCCGGGGAGCTGTTTTTT.

The V and J genes are TRBV14 and TRBJ2-2; D might be TRBD2 (6 bases). Trimming shortened V by 2 bases and J by 5 bases, and 9 bases separated the two germline ends. The CDR3 loop spans 14 amino acids. Germline V gene data show CDR1 as SGHDN and CDR2 as FVKESK. CDR3 in amino acids: CASSQFGGTGELFF. The CDR3 DNA sequence: TGTGCCAGCAGCCAATTTGGGGGGACCGGGGAGCTGTTTTTT. The entire variable domain, with the rest obtained from reference TRBV14 and TRBJ2-2, is as follows: EAGVTQFPSHSVIEKGQTVTLRCDPISGHDNLYWYRRVMGKEIKFLLHFVKESKQDESGMPNNRFLAERTGGTYSTLKVQPAELEDSGVYFCASSQFGGTGELFFGEGSRLTVL.

This chain connects TRBV11-3 to TRBJ2-3, with D unresolved. Germline lookup yields CDR1 SGHNT and CDR2 YENEEA. This CDR3 has 16 residues. Trimming shortened V by 1 base and J by 1 base, and 12 bases separated the two germline ends. DNA for the CDR3: TGTGCCAGCAGCTTAGTATTTGGCTCAGGCACAGATACGCAGTATTTT. Its protein is CASSLVFGSGTDTQYF.

This CDR3 reads CASSLAGGRNEQFF. The CDR3 nucleotides are TGTGCCAGCAGCTTAGCGGGAGGCCGGAATGAGCAGTTCTTC. This sequence joins TRBV11-2 and TRBJ2-1, with 7 bases that match TRBD2. CDR3 length: 14 amino acids. The V gene end was trimmed by 1 base and the J gene end by 7 bases; junction bases not matched to a gene: 4. The germline V gene encodes CDR1 SGHAT and CDR2 FQNNGV.

This clone was recorded only once. The chain recombines TRBV28 with TRBJ2-1, with 8 bases identical to TRBD2. CDR3 length: 14 residues. V lost 7 bases and J lost 6; bases outside the gene matches: 8. Germline lookup yields CDR1 MDHEN and CDR2 SYDVKM. The CDR3, as DNA: TGTGCCAGCACCCTTAGCGGGAAGGTCAATGAGCAGTTCTTC. It encodes CASTLSGKVNEQFF.

The CDR3 spells CATSFDRDVNTEAFF. The CDR3, as DNA: TGTGCCACCAGCTTTGACAGGGACGTGAACACTGAAGCTTTCTTT. The chain carries TRBV15 and TRBJ1-1; TRBD1 agrees at 7 bases. Looked up from germline, CDR1 is LNHNV and CDR2 is YYDKDF (reference sequence). The CDR3 loop spans 15 amino acids. The trim removed 5 bases at V and 0 bases at J, leaving 6 bases unmatched.

The V call is TRBV23-1, the J call TRBJ2-1; possible D gene TRBD1, 6 bases. TRBV23-1 is labeled an ORF, and its function is uncertain. The V end lost 9 bases, the J end lost 6 bases, and 15 bases lay between the germline ends. The CDR3 is made up of 13 amino acids. CDR3 sequence: CARTDRSFNEQFF. For the CDR3, the DNA is TGCGCCAGGACGGACAGAAGCTTCAATGAGCAGTTCTTC.

The J gene is TRBJ1-3, the V gene TRBV10-3, with a weak D call TRBD1 (6 bases). The CDR3 extends over 14 amino acids. V lost 7 bases and J lost 4, with 14 bases in between. Germline CDR1 and CDR2: ENHRY and SYGVKD. CDR3 sequence (DNA): TGTGCCATCAAGAGAACAGGGCCCGGAAACACCATATATTTT. Amino acid sequence: CAIKRTGPGNTIYF.

This rearrangement joins TRBV27 to TRBJ1-1; D remains unclear. Germline CDR1 reads MNHEY; CDR2 reads SMNVEV (reference sequence). The CDR3 is made up of 13 amino acids. V lost 5 bases and J 1 base, leaving 8 bases between the germline ends. The CDR3 DNA is TGTGCCAGCAGTACTCATTCGAACACTGAAGCTTTCTTT. Amino acid sequence: CASSTHSNTEAFF.

V gene TRBV6-1 combines with J gene TRBJ2-7; D may be TRBD1 (5 bases). CDR1 is MNHNS and CDR2 is SASEGT in the germline V gene. V lost 1 base and J lost 7, with 14 bases in between. The CDR3 runs to 14 residues. The CDR3 loop is CASSEGARTGEQYF. As DNA, the CDR3 is TGTGCCAGCAGTGAAGGAGCGCGTACAGGAGAGCAGTACTTC.

The gene calls are TRBV6-6 and TRBJ2-5; 7 bases agree with TRBD1. This CDR3 is built from 15 residues. Germline-derived CDR1 and CDR2 are MNHNY and SVGAGI (reference sequence). J gave up 5 bases and V 5 bases, and 11 bases lay outside the gene matches. The CDR3 sequence: CASSLTGPSGETQYF. The CDR3 DNA reads as TGTGCCAGCAGTCTGACAGGGCCGTCAGGGGAGACCCAGTACTTC.

J is TRBJ1-5 and V is TRBV19, with TRBD1 identical over 8 bases. The V gene end was trimmed by 5 bases and the J gene end by 0 bases; junction bases not matched to a gene: 3. CDR3 length equals 15 residues. Germline V gene sequence: CDR1 LNHDA, CDR2 SQIVND (reference sequence). The DNA of the CDR3 is TGTGCCAGTAGTCGGGACAGGCTTAGCAATCAGCCCCAGCATTTT. Translated, it gives CASSRDRLSNQPQHF.

This clone was detected only a few times. This rearrangement joins TRBV6-4 to TRBJ1-3, with TRBD1 as a possible D gene (6 bases). Per germline, CDR1 MRHNA and CDR2 SNTAGT. V was trimmed by 0 bases and J by 7 bases, leaving 13 bases between them. There are 15 residues in the CDR3. CDR3 bases: TGTGCCAGCAGTGACTCATACAGGGTAGGGAACACCATATATTTT. Protein product: CASSDSYRVGNTIYF.

The CDR3 coding sequence is TGTGCCAGCAGCTCTCTGACGCTTCACAGGCGTTCGGGCACCGGGGAGCTGTTTTTT. This sequence encodes CASSSLTLHRRSGTGELFF. This chain connects TRBV3-1 (or the pseudogene TRBV3-2) to TRBJ2-2, with D maybe TRBD1 (5 bases). Germline V gene data show CDR1 as LGHDT and CDR2 as YNNKEL (reference sequence). The V end was cut by 5 bases, the J end by 4 bases, with 26 bases between. This CDR3 has 19 residues.